The clone carrying this T cell receptor beta chain was seen more than once but under ten times. Looked up from germline, CDR1 is MDHEN and CDR2 is SYDVKM. Trimming took 3 bases from V and 7 from J, leaving 13 bases between them. The CDR3 is 14 amino acids. The data stem from a study of T cell repertoires in cytomegalovirus infection. TCRdb reanalysed the reads using MiXCR and keeps one entry per CDR3 protein. The sample has roughly 180,000 distinct CDR3 sequences, about 17% seen once. The rearrangement uses TRBV28 and TRBJ1-5, with D possibly being TRBD1 (5 bases). Specimen: CD8+ T cells from PBMCs. This TCR was recovered from a human donor in good health (CMV status not recorded). Some clones in this sample may be carry-over from other donors' samples. This CDR3 reads CASSLGQGRQPQHF. In DNA form, the CDR3 reads TGTGCCAGCAGTTTGGGGCAGGGAAGGCAGCCCCAGCATTTT.